This T cell receptor (beta chain) derives from a study of brain metastases from non-small cell lung cancer. General study findings and limits: T-cell infiltration was lower in brain metastases than primaries (P < 0.001). Metastases had sparse T cells but largely shared repertoires with primaries.

The repertoire was sequenced with immunoSEQ multiplex PCR; TCRdb's copy has only in-frame clones and lacks some. The sample carries about 8,000 clones, 85% recorded once. Details on this clone: Its antigen is unidentified.

Trimming cost V 5 bases and J 5 bases, with 15 bases left between them. Per the germline V gene, CDR1 is ENHRY and CDR2 is SYGVKD. The length of the CDR3 is 14 residues. The V gene is TRBV10-3, the J gene TRBJ1-1; D is unclear. The sample consisted of primary lung tumor tissue. This clonotype originated in a donor at least 40 years old with non-small cell lung cancer. CDR3 DNA sequence: TGTGCCATCAGTTCCTCCATTGGGGAAACTGAAGCTTTCTTT. As protein: CAISSSIGETEAFF.